This TCR beta chain was recovered during a study of cytomegalovirus exposure and HLA in healthy donors. Findings of the study overall: A likely sequencing artifact accounted for one observed cluster of highly shared sequence variants.

Note on this clone: Its antigen remains unidentified.

Primers for the PCR totalled 60 Vbeta and 13 Jbeta. Clones were read by immunoSEQ multiplex PCR, and TCRdb kept only the in-frame ones, dropping some. The table includes 150,000 to 200,000 clones, roughly 80% detected once. The sample was PBMCs. This sequence was found in a man younger than 30 in good health and CMV-seropositive.

DNA of the CDR3: TGCGCCAGCAGCCCATTAGCGGGAAGCTCCTACGAGCAGTACTTC. Protein: CASSPLAGSSYEQYF. This chain uses TRBV5-1 with TRBJ2-7; 8 bases align to TRBD2. V trimming: 4 bases; J trimming: 0 bases; junction bases outside the gene matches: 6. Germline V lookup: CDR1 SGHRS, CDR2 YFSETQ. CDR3 size: 15 residues.